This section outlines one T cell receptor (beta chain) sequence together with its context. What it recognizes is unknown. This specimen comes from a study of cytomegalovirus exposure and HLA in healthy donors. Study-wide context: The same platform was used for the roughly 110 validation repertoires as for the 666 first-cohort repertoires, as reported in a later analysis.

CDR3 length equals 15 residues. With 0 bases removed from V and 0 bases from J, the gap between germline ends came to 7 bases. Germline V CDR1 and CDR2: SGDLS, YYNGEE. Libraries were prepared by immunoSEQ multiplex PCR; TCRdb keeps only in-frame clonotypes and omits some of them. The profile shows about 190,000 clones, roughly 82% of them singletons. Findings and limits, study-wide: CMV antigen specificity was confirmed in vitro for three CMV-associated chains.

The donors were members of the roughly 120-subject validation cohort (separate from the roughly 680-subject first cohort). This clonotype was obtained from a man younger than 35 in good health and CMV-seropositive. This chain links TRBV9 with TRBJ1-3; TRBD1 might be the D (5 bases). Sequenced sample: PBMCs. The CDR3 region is CASSVGQLSGNTIYF. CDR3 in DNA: TGTGCCAGCAGCGTAGGACAGCTCTCTGGAAACACCATATATTTT.